This section outlines one TCR beta chain sequence together with its context. This clonotype came up many times. Its antigen is still unknown. It has no much larger one-base neighbor in the sample; base qualities were not kept. Only healthy Caucasian donors were included. The twin cohort consisted of three pairs of female monozygotic twins, all aged about 18 to 29 years. Peripheral blood mononuclear cells were used as the source from which RNA for TCR libraries was isolated. These data belong to a study of identical twins (dated by TCRdb to about 2016). About the study as a whole: To test whether fetal clonotypes persist, the study used deep sequencing on TCR alpha and beta repertoires from monozygotic twins, unrelated adults of various ages, and cord blood. Replicate twin experiments were performed at different times using different library preparation protocols to rule out contamination.

Libraries came from 5' RACE. The run used an Illumina HiSeq 2000. Template switching introduced a universal primer binding site; the final cDNA contained a unique molecular identifier, enabling accurate counting of TCR cDNA molecules. First-strand cDNA for TCR alpha and beta chains was synthesized from specific primers in the conserved constant-segment region. To control for contamination, each cDNA library was double barcoded with a SMART-Mk sample barcode plus Illumina barcodes. TruSeq adapter sequences, together with Illumina sample barcodes, were added in two successive PCR steps. The Illumina HiSeq platform was used with custom primers to sequence TCR alpha and beta cDNA libraries. The study's processing was this. MiGEC processed the raw reads to extract unique molecular identifiers, while MiXCR was used to determine the CDR3 positions. Recombination models were inferred per individual with the repgenHMM and IGoR tools using an EM algorithm. The analysis of shared clonotypes was done with the tcR package in R, with sharing normalized by the product of cloneset sizes. To study raw recombination without the effects of thymic and clonal selection, out-of-frame nonproductive sequences were analyzed. TCRdb cleaned the public reads at Q25 with fastp, built clones with MiXCR and kept in-frame beta chains. Identical CDR3 protein sequences are pooled into one entry, listed with their most common genes and DNA. In this record, the V and J calls reflect TCRdb's handling and not the investigators' own analysis. A total of around 570,000 distinct CDR3 sequences appear in this sample, around 9.6% of them only once. Of the sample, roughly 3% falls within the top ten clones.

Study-wide findings and limitations: Recombination models systematically underestimated out-of-frame TCR alpha sharing in monozygotic twins but agreed with sharing between unrelated individuals. Fewer insertions were carried by abundant cord blood beta clonotypes, a similar but weaker trend appeared in young adult naive repertoires, and no such trend appeared in memory repertoires. Conclusions relied on cross-sectional statistical analysis, since the same donors could not be followed over many years. Invariant T cells such as MAIT and iNKT could partly confound zero-insertion analyses, although diverse VJ usage argued against such confounding for most clonotypes. A weaker excess of twin sharing was found in beta out-of-frame sequences because the signal-to-noise ratio was lowered by fewer shared sequences. Out-of-frame TCR alpha sequences shared between twins showed an excess of low generation-probability sequences compared with coincidental sharing between unrelated individuals.

The same data also contributed to another study, on yellow fever vaccine responses in identical twins. The second investigation adds: The authors reported that the T cell response to vaccination in identical twins appeared partly convergent and partly personalized. In identical twins, the study followed T cell clones that responded to the vaccine with precision.

The specimen sequenced was PBMCs. The clonotype comes from a woman aged 18-30 years in good health.

The nucleotide sequence reads as follows: TGTGCCAGCAGTCTCAGGGGTTCCGGCTATGGCTACACCTTC. Its translation is CASSLRGSGYGYTF. The receptor chain draws on TRBV12-3 or TRBV12-4 and TRBJ1-2, and the D gene may be TRBD1, 6 bases matching. The CDR3 covers 14 residues, taking in both the cysteine and the phenylalanine. The entry retains the CDR3 DNA only, 42 bases that are in frame from base 1. V and J lose 5 bases and 4 bases, and a span of 14 bases separates them.